The 7 T cell receptor beta chains below were found in one sample sequenced in a study of cytomegalovirus exposure and HLA in healthy donors. The data were produced by immunoSEQ multiplex PCR, yet TCRdb's version contains in-frame clones alone and is incomplete. The table records about 130,000 clones, 80% to 90% of them present only once. The sequencing input was PBMCs. The receptors were gathered from a woman between 18 and 29 years old in good health and CMV-seronegative.

The gene calls are TRBV5-1 and TRBJ2-2, with 7 bases that match TRBD1. The V segment lost 5 bases and the J segment 3 bases; nucleotides outside the gene matches: 7. Per germline, CDR1 SGHRS and CDR2 YFSETQ. This CDR3 has 15 amino acids. The CDR3 DNA reads as TGCGCCAGCAGTTTTAGAACAGGGGACACCGGGGAGCTGTTTTTT. It yields the protein CASSFRTGDTGELFF.

V usage is TRBV30 and J usage is TRBJ2-3; D may be TRBD1 (6 bases). The CDR3 spans 13 residues. V lost 2 bases to trimming and J lost 0 bases, with 6 bases between them. The germline CDR1 and CDR2 sequences are GTSNPN and SVGIG (reference sequence). The CDR3 DNA is TGTGCCTGGAGTCAGGGGAGCACAGATACGCAGTATTTT. As protein: CAWSQGSTDTQYF. Based on the CDR3 plus reference TRBV30 and TRBJ2-3, the full variable domain is SQTIHQWPATLVQPVGSPLSLECTVEGTSNPNLYWYRQAAGRGLQLLFYSVGIGQISSEVPQNLSASRPQDRQFILSSKKLLLSDSGFYLCAWSQGSTDTQYFGPGTRLTVL.

The rearrangement uses TRBV29-1 and TRBJ2-4; 8 positions agree with TRBD2. This CDR3 is built from 14 residues. Germline lookup yields CDR1 SQVTM and CDR2 ANQGSEA. After removal of 3 bases from V and 2 bases from J, the junction contained 3 bases not matched to a gene. CDR3 DNA: TGCAGCGTTGAGGCGGGGGGTACCAAAAACATTCAGTACTTC. Its protein product is CSVEAGGTKNIQYF.

This clone has just one count. The chain uses TRBV19 and TRBJ2-7; D may be TRBD1 (6 bases). This CDR3 has 14 residues. V dropped 6 bases and J dropped 0 bases, with 12 bases sitting between them. Germline CDR1 is LNHDA and CDR2 is SQIVND (reference sequence). This chain's CDR3 is CASRPRDNSYEQYF. The CDR3 DNA reads as TGTGCCAGTAGGCCCCGGGACAACTCCTACGAGCAGTACTTC.

The gene calls are TRBV2 and TRBJ2-7; no firm D call. The germline V gene has CDR1 SNHLY and CDR2 FYNNEI. With 8 bases removed from V and 3 bases from J, the gap between germline ends came to 11 bases. The CDR3 covers 12 residues. The CDR3 reads CASGQLYYEQYV. In DNA, the CDR3 is TGTGCCAGCGGCCAGCTTTACTACGAGCAGTACGTC.

CDR3 loop: CAISEPGQTNTEAFF. For the CDR3, the DNA is TGTGCCATCAGTGAGCCGGGACAAACCAACACTGAAGCTTTCTTT. The chain carries TRBV10-3 and TRBJ1-1; D might be TRBD1 (6 bases). Trimming took 2 bases from V and 2 from J, leaving 12 bases between them. The CDR3 is 15 amino acids. Germline assignment: CDR1 ENHRY and CDR2 SYGVKD.

The V call is TRBV27, the J call TRBJ2-7; TRBD2 agrees at 10 bases. CDR1 and CDR2 from the germline V gene are MNHEY and SMNVEV (reference sequence). This CDR3 is 15 amino acids long. V shed 5 bases, J shed 0 bases, and the junction held 4 bases outside the gene matches. CDR3 in amino acids: CASSLQRGGSYEQYF. Here the CDR3 DNA reads TGTGCCAGCAGTCTCCAGCGGGGGGGCTCCTACGAGCAGTACTTC.